This T cell receptor (beta chain) was found in a study of T cell responses to AZD1222 COVID-19 vaccine. The protocol was immunoSEQ multiplex PCR, while the TCRdb copy is restricted to in-frame clones and leaves out a portion. The sample records over 85,000 clones, 94% being singletons. Trimming removed 2 bases from V and 1 base from J, with 12 bases in between. From germline, CDR1 is LGHDT and CDR2 YNNKEL (reference sequence). The CDR3 contains 16 residues. The chain has TRBV3-1 (or the pseudogene TRBV3-2) and TRBJ2-1; D possibly corresponds to TRBD2 (5 bases). This sequence originates from an adult who received the AZD1222 COVID-19 vaccine. This specimen consisted of peripheral blood, obtained 28 days after the second AZD1222 dose. CDR3 sequence: CASSQMTGSSYNEQFF. CDR3 coding DNA: TGTGCCAGCAGCCAAATGACGGGAAGTTCCTACAATGAGCAGTTCTTC.